One sample yielded the 7 T cell receptor beta chains listed below, sequenced in a study of cytomegalovirus exposure and HLA in healthy donors. A multiplex PCR was run with 60 Vbeta primers and 13 Jbeta primers. Repertoires were generated with immunoSEQ multiplex PCR, while TCRdb's copy carries only in-frame clones and drops some. The sample holds about 180,000 clones, roughly 82% seen once. Sequencing was performed on PBMCs. The receptors were gathered from a woman between 45 and 65 years old in good health and CMV-seronegative.

This rearrangement joins TRBV10-1 to TRBJ1-2; D is ambiguous. CDR3 length equals 12 residues. V lost 4 bases, J lost 3 bases, and 6 bases lay in between. Germline V gene sequence: CDR1 WNHNN, CDR2 SYGVQD (reference sequence). CDR3 protein: CASSGTDYGYTF. The CDR3 coding sequence is TGCGCCAGCAGTGGAACAGACTATGGCTACACCTTC.

This chain connects TRBV5-8 to TRBJ2-1, with TRBD1 matching over 9 bases. V shed 4 bases and J 0 bases; nucleotides not matched to a gene: 8. Germline V gene lookup returns CDR1 SGHTS and CDR2 YDEGEE. CDR3 size: 17 residues. The CDR3 protein is CASSGGTGSLSYNEQFF. DNA of the CDR3: TGTGCCAGCAGCGGGGGGACAGGGAGTCTCTCCTACAATGAGCAGTTCTTC.

The gene calls are TRBV5-1 and TRBJ2-1, with TRBD1 matching over 9 bases. CDR3 length: 13 residues. The V segment lost 4 bases and the J segment 8 bases; nucleotides outside the gene matches: 4. Germline values: CDR1 SGHRS, CDR2 YFSETQ. CDR3 loop: CASSRQGEDEQFF. CDR3 DNA sequence: TGCGCCAGCAGCCGACAGGGGGAGGATGAGCAGTTCTTC.

The chain has TRBV20-1 and TRBJ1-1; D unresolved. The V end lost 6 bases, the J end lost 0 bases, and 5 bases lay between the germline ends. The CDR3 totals 11 residues. Germline CDR1 is DFQATT and CDR2 is SNEGSKA (reference sequence). The chain's CDR3 is CSAQLNTEAFF. The DNA for the CDR3 is TGCAGTGCCCAGTTGAACACTGAAGCTTTCTTT.

This chain uses TRBV6-1 with TRBJ2-7, with D tentatively TRBD1 (6 bases). The CDR3 totals 13 residues. Trimming cost V 5 bases and J 6 bases, with 14 bases left between them. Germline values: CDR1 MNHNS, CDR2 SASEGT. CDR3: CASSYTDRPEQYF. CDR3 coding DNA: TGTGCCAGCAGTTATACAGACAGGCCCGAGCAGTACTTC.

The rearrangement uses TRBV15 and TRBJ2-3, with a weak D call TRBD2 (5 bases). V was clipped by 1 base and J by 5 bases, with 13 bases between them. Looked up from germline, CDR1 is LNHNV and CDR2 is YYDKDF (reference sequence). The CDR3 spans 15 residues. CDR3 nucleotide sequence: TGTGCCACCAGCAGAGTGACGGGGTGGGAAGATACGCAGTATTTT. Its protein is CATSRVTGWEDTQYF.

The chain uses TRBV6-1 and TRBJ2-7, with 11 positions matching TRBD2. CDR1 and CDR2 from the germline V gene are MNHNS and SASEGT. The CDR3 covers 18 residues. V shed 3 bases and J 2 bases; nucleotides not matched to a gene: 12. The chain's CDR3 is CASSDRTLAGAPAYEQYF. The DNA of the CDR3 is TGTGCCAGCAGTGACCGTACACTAGCGGGGGCCCCCGCCTACGAGCAGTACTTC.